The 25 T cell receptor beta chains reported below all come from one sample, sequenced in a study of cytomegalovirus exposure and HLA in healthy donors. PCR employed 60 Vbeta and 13 Jbeta primers. Sequencing used immunoSEQ multiplex PCR; TCRdb keeps in-frame clones, though not all of them. The sample has about 67,000 clones; around 80% are singletons. The sequenced material came from PBMCs. The receptors here all came from a woman aged 25 to 39 in good health and CMV-seronegative.

This chain links TRBV7-8 with TRBJ1-2; no firm D call. The V end was cut by 1 base, the J end by 7 bases, with 7 bases between. This CDR3 is built from 12 residues. Germline CDR1 SGHVS, CDR2 FQNEAQ. CDR3 loop: CASSLGPSGYTF. Written as DNA, the CDR3 is TGTGCCAGCAGCTTAGGCCCGAGTGGCTACACCTTC.

The gene calls are TRBV10-1 and TRBJ2-7, with 10 positions matching TRBD2. With V trimmed by 3 bases and J by 7 bases, 9 bases remained unmatched. The germline gives CDR1 WNHNN, CDR2 SYGVQD (reference sequence). This CDR3 has 15 amino acids. CDR3 loop: CASSDSGTSVGEQYF. CDR3 sequence (DNA): TGCGCCAGCAGTGACTCCGGGACTAGCGTGGGGGAGCAGTACTTC.

J is TRBJ2-5 and V is TRBV10-2, with 9 bases identical to TRBD2. The CDR3 extends over 16 amino acids. Trimming cost V 5 bases and J 2 bases; bases outside gene matches: 9. The V gene's germline CDR1 is WSHSY and CDR2 SAAADI. In DNA, the CDR3 is TGCGCCAGCAGTACTAGTAGCGGGGGTTCTCAAGAGACCCAGTACTTC. This translates into CASSTSSGGSQETQYF.

The genes are TRBV28 and TRBJ2-5; 9 positions match TRBD1. CDR3 length equals 13 residues. Germline CDR1 is MDHEN and CDR2 is SYDVKM. Trimming took 6 bases from V and 4 from J; bases not matched to a gene: 3. CDR3 nucleotide sequence: TGTGCCAGCAGAGGGACAGGGCGAGAGACCCAGTACTTC. Translation gives CASRGTGRETQYF.

The chain recombines TRBV10-1 with TRBJ1-1, with 9 bases lining up with TRBD1. CDR3 length: 16 amino acids. V gave up 4 bases and J gave up 1 base; unmatched junction bases: 7. CDR1 is WNHNN and CDR2 is SYGVQD in the germline V gene (reference sequence). CDR3 coding DNA: TGCGCCAGCAGTGCCGGACAGGGGTGGGGGAACACTGAAGCTTTCTTT. This encodes CASSAGQGWGNTEAFF.

V and J are TRBV25-1 and TRBJ2-3; possible D gene TRBD2, 6 bases. V was shortened by 3 bases and J by 0 bases, with 10 bases between the two germline ends. CDR1 and CDR2 (germline): MGHDK, SYGVNS. The CDR3 totals 15 residues. The CDR3 sequence: CASSDGGTSTDTQYF. In DNA, the CDR3 is TGTGCCAGCAGTGACGGGGGAACTAGCACAGATACGCAGTATTTT.

The DNA of the CDR3 is TGTGCCAGCAGCACGACTAGCTCCTACAATGAGCAGTTCTTC. This codes for CASSTTSSYNEQFF. The V call is TRBV7-9, the J call TRBJ2-1; tentative D call: TRBD2 (6 bases). Germline V gene sequence: CDR1 SEHNR, CDR2 FQNEAQ (reference sequence). V shed 5 bases and J shed 0 bases, with 8 bases lying between them. This CDR3 has 14 residues.

This clone was observed a handful of times. The rearrangement uses TRBV10-3 and TRBJ2-5, with D possibly being TRBD2 (6 bases). V was shortened by 4 bases and J by 1 base, with 13 bases between the two germline ends. Germline-derived CDR1 and CDR2 are ENHRY and SYGVKD. The CDR3 is 15 amino acids. The CDR3 spells CAISGGREPQETQYF. CDR3 nucleotides: TGTGCCATCAGTGGAGGGCGGGAACCCCAAGAGACCCAGTACTTC.

The V and J genes are TRBV5-1 and TRBJ2-5, with a possible D match to TRBD1 (6 bases). V dropped 4 bases and J dropped 4 bases, with 17 bases sitting between them. The CDR3 sequence is 15 residues long. Germline V lookup: CDR1 SGHRS, CDR2 YFSETQ. CDR3 region: CASSRTASRRETQYF. The CDR3 region has the DNA TGCGCCAGCAGCCGGACAGCCAGTCGCCGAGAGACCCAGTACTTC.

This chain connects TRBV28 to TRBJ1-2; 8 bases are a match to TRBD1. CDR1 and CDR2 from the germline V gene are MDHEN and SYDVKM. This CDR3 comprises 15 residues. The junction had 7 bases not matched to a gene; V was cut back by 1 base and J by 6 bases. CDR3 loop: CASSLSDRGENGYTF. CDR3 nucleotide sequence: TGTGCCAGCAGTTTATCCGACAGGGGTGAGAATGGCTACACCTTC.

The CDR3 DNA is TGTGCCAGCTCACCAAGGGGGTTTGAGCTCTACGAGCAGTACTTC. Residues: CASSPRGFELYEQYF. The chain combines TRBV18 with TRBJ2-7; tentatively, D is TRBD1 (6 bases). CDR3 size: 15 residues. The germline CDR1 and CDR2 sequences are KGHSH and LQKENI. Trimming removed 2 bases from V and 3 bases from J, with 14 bases in between.

For the CDR3, the DNA is TGTGCCAGCAGCGTCGGTCACTATGGCTACACCTTC. Its protein product is CASSVGHYGYTF. The chain recombines TRBV5-4 with TRBJ1-2; D ambiguous. The ends were cut back, 4 bases at V and 3 bases at J, with 7 bases in the middle. The CDR3 spans 12 residues. Germline loops: CDR1 SGHNT, CDR2 YYREEE (reference sequence).

The chain links TRBV4-2 to TRBJ2-1; 14 positions agree with TRBD2. The CDR3 extends over 16 amino acids. Germline V gives CDR1 LGHNA, CDR2 YNFKEQ. Trimming cost V 1 base and J 8 bases; bases outside gene matches: 4. CDR3 sequence reads: CASSQASGLAGDEQFF. The DNA for the CDR3 is TGTGCCAGCAGCCAAGCATCGGGACTAGCGGGGGATGAGCAGTTCTTC.

This chain connects TRBV14 to TRBJ2-2; tentative D call: TRBD2 (6 bases). V was trimmed by 4 bases and J by 4 bases, leaving 13 bases between them. The germline gives CDR1 SGHDN, CDR2 FVKESK. This CDR3 is built from 15 residues. CDR3 coding DNA: TGTGCCAGCAGCCGATGGGACTCGTCCACCGGGGAGCTGTTTTTT. Translated, it gives CASSRWDSSTGELFF.

This clone was counted a single time. The chain carries TRBV28 and TRBJ2-3; no clear D gene. The germline V and J ends were trimmed by 2 bases and 6 bases, with 6 bases remaining between them. The CDR3 has 12 residues. Germline V gene lookup returns CDR1 MDHEN and CDR2 SYDVKM. DNA for the CDR3: TGTGCCAGCAGTTTACCAGTTGATACGCAGTATTTT. Its translation is CASSLPVDTQYF.

This clone appeared a single time. The chain combines TRBV5-6 with TRBJ1-2; TRBD1 matches 7 bases. This CDR3 is 13 amino acids long. After removal of 0 bases from V and 6 bases from J, the junction contained 2 bases not matched to a gene. CDR1 SGHDT and CDR2 YYEEEE come from the germline V gene. The CDR3 spells CASSLGQGDGYTF. The DNA for the CDR3 is TGTGCCAGCAGCTTGGGGCAGGGGGATGGCTACACCTTC.

The gene calls are TRBV4-1 and TRBJ1-6; 10 nucleotides line up with TRBD1. Per germline, CDR1 MGHRA and CDR2 YSYEKL. This CDR3 region has 16 residues. V shed 0 bases, J shed 10 bases, and the junction held 6 bases outside the gene matches. CDR3 bases: TGCGCCAGCAGCCAAGATCGACAGGGGGCGGGATCACCCCTCCACTTT. Translated: CASSQDRQGAGSPLHF.

V is TRBV19 and J is TRBJ1-1; 9 positions match TRBD1. The CDR3 totals 13 residues. V gave up 6 bases and J gave up 5 bases; unmatched junction bases: 4. The germline CDR1 and CDR2 sequences are LNHDA and SQIVND (reference sequence). The CDR3 bases are TGTGCCAGTAGGGGACAGGGTGGGACTGAAGCTTTCTTT. Amino acid sequence: CASRGQGGTEAFF.

The chain combines TRBV5-1 with TRBJ1-4; D possibly corresponds to TRBD1 (6 bases). This CDR3 region has 14 residues. Germline lookup yields CDR1 SGHRS and CDR2 YFSETQ. Trimming took off 2 bases at V and 5 bases at J, with 10 bases between the two ends. This CDR3 is CASSFRGANEKLFF. The CDR3 nucleotides read TGCGCCAGCAGCTTCAGGGGTGCGAATGAAAAACTGTTTTTT.

The rearrangement uses TRBV2 and TRBJ2-7, with a tentative D call TRBD2 (6 bases). The germline V gene encodes CDR1 SNHLY and CDR2 FYNNEI. The CDR3 is made up of 13 amino acids. Trimming stripped 4 bases from V and 5 bases from J, with 12 bases between. The CDR3 coding sequence is TGTGCCAGCAGTGTGGGGGGTCTCGACGAGCAGTACTTC. This encodes CASSVGGLDEQYF.

The chain joins TRBV6-5 to TRBJ1-2, with D tentatively TRBD1 (5 bases). Germline V gives CDR1 MNHEY, CDR2 SVGAGI. The CDR3 runs 12 residues. V shed 2 bases and J shed 6 bases, with 7 bases lying between them. The CDR3 protein is CASSYVGDGYTF. The CDR3 DNA reads as TGTGCCAGCAGTTACGTAGGGGATGGCTACACCTTC.

The chain has TRBV28 and TRBJ1-5, with 8 bases identical to TRBD1. The CDR3 totals 14 residues. V lost 6 bases and J lost 6; bases outside the gene matches: 7. Germline V gene lookup returns CDR1 MDHEN and CDR2 SYDVKM. CDR3 DNA sequence: TGTGCCAGCAGGGGCGGACAGGGAGGTCAGCCCCAGCATTTT. This sequence encodes CASRGGQGGQPQHF.

This clone was found once. The chain has TRBV7-9 and TRBJ2-5, with a possible D match to TRBD1 (5 bases). V lost 2 bases, J lost 5 bases, and 18 bases lay in between. Germline V gene sequence: CDR1 SEHNR, CDR2 FQNEAQ (reference sequence). The CDR3 length is 16 residues. DNA of the CDR3: TGTGCCAGCAGCTTAATGGGTCAGGGAATGCAGGAGACCCAGTACTTC. It translates to CASSLMGQGMQETQYF.

The chain carries TRBV6-5 and TRBJ1-2; 7 bases match TRBD1. CDR3 size: 15 residues. V shed 7 bases and J 8 bases; nucleotides not matched to a gene: 16. Germline V gene sequence: CDR1 MNHEY, CDR2 SVGAGI. CDR3: CASTLSLGGGSGYTF. The CDR3 DNA reads TGTGCCAGCACCTTATCGCTAGGGGGCGGTTCCGGCTACACCTTC.

This clone has just one count. The V call is TRBV9, the J call TRBJ2-5, with D maybe TRBD1 (5 bases). CDR3 length: 12 residues. Germline V CDR1 and CDR2: SGDLS, YYNGEE. With 1 base removed from V and 7 bases from J, the gap between germline ends came to 8 bases. In DNA form, the CDR3 reads TGTGCCAGCAGCGTATGGGGCGGGACCCAGTACTTC. It codes for CASSVWGGTQYF.